The following is a T cell receptor (beta chain) sequence with its context. The antigen remains unidentified. Additional DNA sequences in this sample encode the identical CDR3. The sample comes from a study of memory CD4+ T cells and cytomegalovirus serostatus. V lost 1 base and J lost 2, with 6 bases in between. Germline-derived CDR1 and CDR2 are SGHRS and YFSETQ. The CDR3 length is 13 residues. The method was immunoSEQ multiplex PCR; TCRdb's version includes in-frame clones alone and lacks a portion of them. The table includes roughly 86,000 clones, 80% detected once. Overall study findings and caveats: The CMV-associated TCR signature appears largely within the CD4+ memory repertoire. Median bootstrapped AUC for CMV status was approximately 0.95 originally, 0.75 to 0.91 US-trained.

Single viable CD3+CD4+CD8-CD45RO+ cells were sorted as the memory CD4+ T cells. After thawing, CD4+ T cells were positively selected. The source material was memory CD4+ T cells from blood. The rearrangement joins TRBV5-1 to TRBJ1-1; D is ambiguous. This sequence was found in an adult in good health and CMV-seropositive. In nucleotides, the CDR3 is TGCGCCAGCAGCTTGAACCAAAACACTGAAGCTTTCTTT. This encodes CASSLNQNTEAFF.